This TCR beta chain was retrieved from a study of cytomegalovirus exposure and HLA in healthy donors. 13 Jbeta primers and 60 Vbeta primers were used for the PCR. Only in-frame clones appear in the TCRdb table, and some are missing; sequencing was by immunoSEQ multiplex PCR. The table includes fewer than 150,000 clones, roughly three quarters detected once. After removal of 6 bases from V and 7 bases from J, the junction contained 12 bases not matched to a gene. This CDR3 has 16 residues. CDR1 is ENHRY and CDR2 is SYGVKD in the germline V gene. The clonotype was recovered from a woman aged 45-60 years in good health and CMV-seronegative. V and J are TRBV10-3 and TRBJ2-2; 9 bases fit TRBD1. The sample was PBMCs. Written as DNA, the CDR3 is TGTGCCATCAGCCGGGGACAGGGAAGTTATGACGGGGAGCTGTTTTTT. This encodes CAISRGQGSYDGELFF.